These 5 T cell receptor beta chains were sequenced from one sample in a study of blood T cells in healthy people across ages. Together with a sample-barcoded 5' primer, a J-beta primer mix was included in a second PCR lasting about 6 to 12 cycles. One entry per CDR3 protein, called by TCRdb with MiXCR from the 5' RACE reads. The repertoire holds approximately 850,000 distinct CDR3 sequences, about 42% seen once, with roughly a fifth in the top ten. Sequenced material: blood. These receptors all stem from a man aged 55 to 70 in good health.

As to this clonotype: It may be a read error: a sequence one base away is much more abundant. V gene TRBV7-2 combines with J gene TRBJ2-3; perhaps TRBD2 as D (6 bases). CDR3 length equals 13 residues. CDR1 is SGHTA, CDR2 FQGNSA, per germline. V lost 3 bases and J lost 6, with 10 bases in between. The chain's CDR3 is CASSFAGYDTQYF. The CDR3 nucleotides read TGTGCCAGCAGCTTCGCGGGGTACGATACGCAGTATTTT.

This clonotype has just one count. V gene TRBV7-9 combines with J gene TRBJ2-2, with D unresolved. Trimming cost V 5 bases and J 3 bases, with 10 bases left between them. CDR1 is SEHNR, CDR2 FQNEAQ, per germline (reference sequence). The CDR3 extends over 14 amino acids. CDR3 sequence: CASSQQYYTGELFF. The CDR3, as DNA: TGTGCCAGCAGCCAACAGTACTACACCGGGGAGCTGTTTTTT. The whole variable domain, filled in from reference TRBV7-9 and TRBJ2-2, reads DTGVSQNPRHKITKRGQNVTFRCDPISEHNRLYWYRQTLGQGPEFLTYFQNEAQLEKSRLLSDRFSAERPKGSFSTLEIQRTEQGDSAMYLCASSQQYYTGELFFGEGSRLTVL.

The chain combines TRBV7-2 with TRBJ2-7, with D possibly TRBD2 on 6 matching bases. The tail of the sequence fits TRBJ2-4 better, so the J call may be wrong. The CDR3 runs 16 residues. The germline CDR1 and CDR2 sequences are SGHTA and FQGNSA. CDR3 residues: CASSQRTGLLQNIQYF. The CDR3 region has the DNA TGTGCCAGCAGCCAAAGAACGGGACTGCTCCAAAACATTCAGTACTTC.

The chain couples TRBV5-1 to TRBJ2-2; 7 bases align to TRBD1. CDR1 SGHRS and CDR2 YFSETQ come from the germline V gene. There are 15 residues in the CDR3. V shed 3 bases, J shed 6 bases, and the junction held 8 bases outside the gene matches. CDR3 in amino acids: CASSSATQGAGELFF. As DNA, the CDR3 is TGCGCCAGCAGCTCCGCCACGCAGGGGGCCGGGGAGCTGTTTTTT.

This clonotype has a handful of counts. The V and J genes are TRBV12-2 and TRBJ1-2; TRBD1, the table's D call, was not compared with the DNA. TRBV12-2 is annotated as a pseudogene. The CDR3 runs to 15 residues. CDR3 bases: TGTGCAAGTCGCTTAGCCACCCCCAGGGGTCATGGCTACACCTTC. Residues: CASRLATPRGHGYTF.